These 3 T cell receptor beta chains were sequenced from one sample in a study of Graves' ophthalmopathy and Graves' hyperthyroidism. Amplified TCR beta CDR3 regions were obtained using RNA transcripts as template. Second-round multiplex PCR followed a first-round RT-PCR using HTBI primers. TCRdb ran MiXCR on the multiplex PCR reads and lists one entry per CDR3 protein. The profile shows 620,000 or so distinct CDR3 sequences, about a fifth of them singletons. Sequencing used peripheral blood. The receptors were gathered from a young woman with stable Graves' hyperthyroidism. Some clones in this sample may be carry-over from other donors' samples.

This clonotype was recorded at least ten times. The chain employs TRBV5-6 and TRBJ1-1; the D gene is possibly TRBD1 (5 bases). CDR3 size: 17 residues. Between the trimmed V and J ends, which lost 1 base and 10 bases, there was a span of 26 bases. From germline, CDR1 is SGHDT and CDR2 YYEEEE. The CDR3, as DNA: TGTGCCAGCAGCTTGCTCCAGTCGGGACGGACTCTCGAGGGAGCTTTCTTT. It is translated as CASSLLQSGRTLEGAFF.

This clonotype has at least ten counts. CDR3 in DNA: TGCAGTGCTAGAACGGCGGCCTATGGCTACACCTTC. Its protein product is CSARTAAYGYTF. The chain recombines TRBV20-1 with TRBJ1-2; D not certain. Germline V lookup: CDR1 DFQATT, CDR2 SNEGSKA (reference sequence). Trimming removed 2 bases from V and 4 bases from J, with 8 bases in between. There are 12 residues in the CDR3.

This clonotype was counted ten times or more. V usage is TRBV29-1 and J usage is TRBJ1-3; no clear D gene. The CDR3 length is 15 residues. Trimming took 0 bases from V and 0 from J, leaving 9 bases between them. Per germline, CDR1 SQVTM and CDR2 ANQGSEA. CDR3 DNA: TGCAGCGTTGAAGAGAGAGCCTACTCTGGAAACACCATATATTTT. This translates into CSVEERAYSGNTIYF. Complete variable domain (other parts from reference TRBV29-1 and TRBJ1-3): SAVISQKPSRDICQRGTSLTIQCQVDSQVTMMFWYRQQPGQSLTLIATANQGSEATYESGFVIDKFPISRPNLTFSTLTVSNMSPEDSSIYLCSVEERAYSGNTIYFGEGSWLTVV.